A selection of T cell receptor beta chains follows, all from one sample in a study of post-analysis software for immune sequencing data. Via MiXCR, TCRdb re-called the PCR reads, giving one row per CDR3 protein. The sample holds about 810,000 distinct CDR3 sequences, approximately 53% seen once. Source material: blood. Receptors were obtained from a girl aged 10-17 years with multiple sclerosis. Each CDR3 is given with its conserved first and last residue. The D gene is left open where the match is weak. Not every row has a clone size; where given, it reads once, few, many or a size class.

v_gene,d_gene,j_gene,abundance,CDR3nt,CDR3aa
TRBV7-9,.,TRBJ1-2,.,TGTGCCAGCAGCTTAGAGGGTCGGAGGGCTGGCTACACCTTC,CASSLEGRRAGYTF
TRBV6-5,.,TRBJ2-7,.,TGTGCCAGCAGTTACGGAGGACGCAGCTCCTACGAGCAGTACTTC,CASSYGGRSSYEQYF
TRBV29-1,.,TRBJ1-4,.,TGCAGCGTTGGCCAAGATGCAGGGCGGGATGAAAAACTGTTTTTT,CSVGQDAGRDEKLFF
TRBV20-1,TRBD2,TRBJ2-7,.,TGCAGTGCTACTAAGCCCAGCGGGGGCAACTACGAGCAGTACTTC,CSATKPSGGNYEQYF
TRBV15,.,TRBJ1-5,.,TGTGCCACCAAAGATCAGAATCAGCCCCAGCATTTT,CATKDQNQPQHF
TRBV18,.,TRBJ2-7,few,TGTGCCAGCTCACCCGGACGTAACGAGCAGTACTTC,CASSPGRNEQYF
TRBV6-1,TRBD1,TRBJ1-2,.,TGTGCCAGCAGTGACAGGGACAGCGGAGCCGCGGGGGGCTACACCTTC,CASSDRDSGAAGGYTF
TRBV12-5,.,TRBJ1-1,few,TGTGCTAGTGGTTTTCTCCAAGGGGAGGTTTCCGAATCAGCTTTCTTT,CASGFLQGEVSESAFF
TRBV7-6,.,TRBJ2-5,few,TGTGCCAGCAGCTTAGTTGTAGGACAAGAGACCCAGTACTTC,CASSLVVGQETQYF
TRBV20-1,TRBD1,TRBJ2-3,.,TGCAGTGCTACCTCGGGACAGGGGCTCACAGATACGCAGTATTTT,CSATSGQGLTDTQYF
TRBV12-3/TRBV12-4,.,TRBJ2-1,.,TGTGCCAGCAGTTTAAGGGACCCTGCTTGGAATGAGCAGTTCTTC,CASSLRDPAWNEQFF
TRBV6-6,TRBD1,TRBJ1-5,.,TGTGCCAGCAGGACGGGACAGAATCAGCCCCAGCATTTT,CASRTGQNQPQHF
TRBV14,.,TRBJ2-5,.,TGTGCCAGCAGCCAAACGGGGGGGACAGAAGGCCTTCAAGAGACCCAGTACTTC,CASSQTGGTEGLQETQYF
TRBV21-1,.,TRBJ2-7,.,TGTGCCAGCAGCAAAGAAAAGGGACAGGGTCCCTACGAGCAGTACTTC,CASSKEKGQGPYEQYF
TRBV7-9,.,TRBJ1-2,.,TGTGCCAGCAGCTTAGTATCTCCAGGCGCCCTGGTCAACTATGGCTACACCTTC,CASSLVSPGALVNYGYTF
TRBV29-1,.,TRBJ2-7,.,TGCAGGTCGAGGGGCACCTACGAGCAGTACTTC,CRSRGTYEQYF
TRBV7-2,.,TRBJ1-2,.,TGTGCCAGCAGCTTAGTTGGCGGGAACCGGGCCTCTTATGGCTACACCTTC,CASSLVGGNRASYGYTF
TRBV12-3/TRBV12-4,.,TRBJ2-5,.,TGTGCCAGCACCTTATGGGGGTCGCTCTCCTACGGGCAGTACTTC,CASTLWGSLSYGQYF
TRBV6-5,.,TRBJ1-2,.,TGTGCCAGCCAGGCGCTAGCTAACTATGGCTACACCTTC,CASQALANYGYTF
TRBV20-1,.,TRBJ2-7,.,TGCAGTGCTACAACGCCCACAGGGATGGGACTATACGAGCAGTACTTC,CSATTPTGMGLYEQYF
TRBV29-1,TRBD1,TRBJ2-7,.,TGCAGCGTGAACTCCGGGACAGGTGCCCCCTACGAGCAGTACTTC,CSVNSGTGAPYEQYF
TRBV4-1,TRBD2,TRBJ2-7,few,TGCGCCAGCAGCCCTTCCCCCCTATCGGGAGGGCTCGAGGGCGAGCAGTACTTC,CASSPSPLSGGLEGEQYF
TRBV5-1,.,TRBJ2-7,.,TGCGCCAGCAGCTTGGGTGGGGGCGCGTCTGGCGAGCAGTACTTC,CASSLGGGASGEQYF
TRBV5-1,.,TRBJ2-1,.,TGCGCCAGCAGGGCGAGCTCCTACAATGAGCAGTTCTTC,CASRASSYNEQFF
TRBV20-1,TRBD2,TRBJ2-5,few,TGCAGTGCGCGTTCGCTAGCGGGGCAAGAGACCCAGTACTTC,CSARSLAGQETQYF
TRBV7-2,TRBD2,TRBJ2-1,few,TGTGCCAGCAGCTCCCCGGGCAGGGAGGGGCACAATGAGCAGTTCTTC,CASSSPGREGHNEQFF
TRBV6-1,TRBD1,TRBJ2-5,.,TGTGCCAGCAGTGAAGCGAGGGGTCAGGGGGCTAGAGAGACCCAGTACTTC,CASSEARGQGARETQYF
TRBV20-1,TRBD1,TRBJ2-7,.,TGCAGTGCTATCCCCCCGACAGGGAGACTTCTGGAGCAGTACTTC,CSAIPPTGRLLEQYF
TRBV7-2,TRBD1,TRBJ2-1,few,TGTGCCAGCAGCTTTTCCGCAGGGGGATTGGTTGAGCAGTTCTTC,CASSFSAGGLVEQFF
TRBV10-3,TRBD2,TRBJ2-5,few,TGTGCCATCAGTGAGGCACAGACTAGCGATGGAAGAGCCCAGTACTTC,CAISEAQTSDGRAQYF
TRBV12-3/TRBV12-4,.,TRBJ1-1,.,TGTGCCAGCAGTTCGGGAAGGGGGTCGGGCACTGAAGCTTTCTTT,CASSSGRGSGTEAFF
TRBV7-7,.,TRBJ1-5,few,TGTGCCAGCAGCTTACGCTGGGCTCTGGCGCCCCAGCATTTT,CASSLRWALAPQHF
TRBV5-1,TRBD2,TRBJ2-1,.,TGCGCCAGCAGCAAAAATAGCGGGACGACCTACAATGAGCAGTTCTTC,CASSKNSGTTYNEQFF
TRBV12-3/TRBV12-4,TRBD1,TRBJ2-1,.,TGTGCCAGCAGCCCGGGACAGGGGGCTTCCCTTAGCTCCTACAATGAGCAGTTCTTC,CASSPGQGASLSSYNEQFF
TRBV19,TRBD1,TRBJ2-7,.,TGTGCCAGTAGTATCCATGGGGACAGATCCTACGAGCAGTACTTC,CASSIHGDRSYEQYF
TRBV7-2,.,TRBJ2-7,once,TGTGCCAGCAGCTTAGTCAGGCCGCACTACGAGCAGTACTTC,CASSLVRPHYEQYF
TRBV6-6,.,TRBJ2-6,.,TGTGTCAGCAGTTACTCGAGGGGCGCCGGGGCCAACGTCCTGACTTTC,CVSSYSRGAGANVLTF
TRBV25-1,TRBD1,TRBJ1-2,once,TGTGCCAGCAGTGAATCGGCCAGGGGGCCTCCTGGCTACACCTTC,CASSESARGPPGYTF
TRBV3-1,.,TRBJ2-1,.,TGTGCCAGCAGCAGCCCATGGGTTTACAATGAGCAGTTCTTC,CASSSPWVYNEQFF
TRBV29-1,.,TRBJ2-7,.,TGCAGCGTTGTGGTACTACCCCTCCCAGAGGTCGCCTACGAGCAGTACTTC,CSVVVLPLPEVAYEQYF
TRBV29-1,TRBD2,TRBJ2-1,.,TGCAGCGTTGGGACTAGCGGGGGCTGGTATGAGCAGTTCTTC,CSVGTSGGWYEQFF
TRBV20-1,.,TRBJ2-7,.,TGCAGTGCTAGGGAAACCCTTGGAGCTGTCCCCTACGAGCAGTACTTC,CSARETLGAVPYEQYF